One sample yielded the 25 T cell receptor beta chains listed below, sequenced in a study of T-cell memory formation after mild COVID-19. Each CDR3 protein is one row after TCRdb ran MiXCR on the 5' RACE reads. This table has about 470,000 distinct CDR3 sequences, 18% appearing once. The sample comprised PBMCs or a T cell subset sorted from them (not recorded which). The receptors here all came from an adult woman who had mild COVID-19 (a few samples of this study predate the infection). Cell type and time point are not known.

V is TRBV5-1 and J is TRBJ2-5; 14 bases fit TRBD2. V was clipped by 5 bases and J by 4 bases; unmatched bases: 7. The germline CDR1 and CDR2 sequences are SGHRS and YFSETQ. There are 16 residues in the CDR3. This CDR3 is CASRLTSGGATETQYF. In DNA form, the CDR3 reads TGCGCCAGCAGATTGACTAGCGGGGGGGCCACAGAGACCCAGTACTTC.

The J gene is TRBJ2-5, the V gene TRBV12-3 or TRBV12-4; D uncertain. This CDR3 is built from 13 residues. The ends were cut back, 5 bases at V and 4 bases at J, with 11 bases in the middle. The CDR3 region is CASSLTRIETQYF. In nucleotides, the CDR3 is TGTGCCAGCAGTCTGACACGGATAGAGACCCAGTACTTC.

This clonotype has at least ten counts. The rearrangement joins TRBV6-1 to TRBJ2-7; a possible D gene is TRBD2 (6 bases). V lost 8 bases and J lost 2, with 13 bases in between. Germline-derived CDR1 and CDR2 are MNHNS and SASEGT. This CDR3 contains 13 residues. In nucleotides, the CDR3 is TGTGCCAGCTCCCGGGACTCGACCTACGAGCAGTACTTC. Residues: CASSRDSTYEQYF.

The V and J genes are TRBV15 and TRBJ2-7, with a possible D match to TRBD1 (5 bases). CDR3 length equals 15 residues. The germline V gene has CDR1 LNHNV and CDR2 YYDKDF (reference sequence). Between the trimmed V and J ends, which lost 0 bases and 4 bases, there was a span of 13 bases. CDR3 protein: CATSRDGAGKYEQYF. In DNA, the CDR3 is TGTGCCACCAGCAGAGATGGGGCAGGGAAATACGAGCAGTACTTC.

This clonotype was found a few times. The chain joins TRBV4-1 to TRBJ2-1, with D uncertain. The CDR3 loop spans 14 amino acids. Germline lookup yields CDR1 MGHRA and CDR2 YSYEKL. V was clipped by 1 base and J by 0 bases, with 4 bases between them. The CDR3 reads CASSQGNSYNEQFF. The CDR3 coding sequence is TGCGCCAGCAGCCAAGGCAACTCCTACAATGAGCAGTTCTTC.

The genes are TRBV12-3 or TRBV12-4 and TRBJ1-3, with D possibly matching TRBD1 (6 bases). This CDR3 is built from 15 residues. Trimming removed 3 bases from V and 0 bases from J, with 9 bases in between. The DNA of the CDR3 is TGTGCCAGCAGTTTGGGGGCCTACTCTGGAAACACCATATATTTT. It encodes CASSLGAYSGNTIYF.

The CDR3 reads CASSLADGGFVTGELFF. Here the CDR3 DNA reads TGTGCCAGCAGCTTAGCCGACGGTGGGTTCGTCACCGGGGAGCTGTTTTTT. The chain recombines TRBV7-9 with TRBJ2-2; no firm D call. The CDR3 runs 17 residues. Germline CDR1 is SEHNR and CDR2 is FQNEAQ (reference sequence). The V and J ends lost 0 bases and 4 bases respectively, with 15 bases between them.

This clonotype was detected many times. This sequence joins TRBV4-3 and TRBJ2-3; maybe TRBD1 (5 bases). This CDR3 spans 14 amino acids. Germline V gene lookup returns CDR1 LGHNA and CDR2 YSLEER. Trimming took 4 bases from V and 5 from J, leaving 13 bases between them. CDR3 residues: CASSPGGAGDTQYF. The CDR3 DNA follows: TGCGCCAGCAGCCCTGGTGGGGCAGGAGATACGCAGTATTTT.

This clonotype has more than one count but fewer than ten. The rearrangement uses TRBV5-1 and TRBJ2-1, with 7 bases fitting TRBD1. The trim removed 8 bases at V and 3 bases at J, leaving 2 bases unmatched. The CDR3 runs to 12 residues. In germline, CDR1 is SGHRS, CDR2 YFSETQ. CDR3 sequence: CASGTVYNEQFF. CDR3 nucleotides: TGCGCCAGTGGGACAGTCTACAATGAGCAGTTCTTC.

V usage is TRBV6-6 and J usage is TRBJ1-5; D gene uncertain. The germline V gene has CDR1 MNHNY and CDR2 SVGAGI (reference sequence). The CDR3 has 15 amino acids. The V gene lost 0 bases and the J gene lost 0 bases, with 6 bases spanning the gap. The CDR3 loop is CASSYSQNSNQPQHF. CDR3 sequence (DNA): TGTGCCAGCAGTTACTCGCAGAATAGCAATCAGCCCCAGCATTTT.

The V gene is TRBV7-8, the J gene TRBJ2-3; 7 positions match TRBD2. The CDR3 sequence is 16 residues long. Per the germline V gene, CDR1 is SGHVS and CDR2 is FQNEAQ. V gave up 1 base and J gave up 0 bases; unmatched junction bases: 4. The CDR3 here is CASSLVAGVSTDTQYF. The CDR3 DNA reads TGTGCCAGCAGCTTAGTCGCGGGGGTTAGCACAGATACGCAGTATTTT.

This clonotype was counted a few times. V and J are TRBV20-1 and TRBJ2-1; 13 bases align to TRBD2. Germline lookup yields CDR1 DFQATT and CDR2 SNEGSKA (reference sequence). This CDR3 is 16 amino acids long. J lost 5 bases, V lost 7 bases, and 11 bases had no gene match. The CDR3 spells CSVRRSGTSGDNEQFF. The CDR3 DNA sequence: TGCAGTGTTAGGAGGTCGGGGACTAGCGGGGACAATGAGCAGTTCTTC.

The V gene is TRBV29-1, the J gene TRBJ2-7, with TRBD1 matching over 9 bases. With 4 bases clipped from V and 6 bases from J, the junction kept 10 bases outside the gene matches. Germline values: CDR1 SQVTM, CDR2 ANQGSEA. The CDR3 totals 14 residues. The CDR3 coding sequence is TGCAGCGTTGCTCCCGGGGACAGGGAAAGCGAGCAGTACTTC. Translation: CSVAPGDRESEQYF.

V gene TRBV9 combines with J gene TRBJ2-5; TRBD2 is a possible D gene (7 bases). The V end lost 1 base, the J end lost 5 bases, and 15 bases lay between the germline ends. This CDR3 has 15 residues. CDR1 is SGDLS and CDR2 is YYNGEE in the germline V gene. The CDR3 sequence: CASSVLGGGLETQYF. The CDR3 DNA is TGTGCCAGCAGCGTATTGGGGGGGGGCCTCGAGACCCAGTACTTC.

This clonotype was observed a handful of times. The J gene is TRBJ2-7, the V gene TRBV6-5; 8 bases line up with TRBD1. This CDR3 spans 13 amino acids. CDR1 is MNHEY and CDR2 is SVGAGI in the germline V gene. With 6 bases clipped from V and 4 bases from J, the junction kept 5 bases outside the gene matches. As DNA, the CDR3 is TGTGCCAGCAGACCGACAGGGGCTTACGAGCAGTACTTC. Translating gives CASRPTGAYEQYF.

This clonotype was observed a few times. The genes are TRBV3-1 and TRBJ1-3; 7 nucleotides line up with TRBD1. The trim removed 3 bases at V and 0 bases at J, leaving 11 bases unmatched. Germline lookup yields CDR1 LGHDT and CDR2 YNNKEL (reference sequence). CDR3 length: 18 residues. The CDR3 is CASSHSPGQRLSGNTIYF. The CDR3 DNA follows: TGTGCCAGCAGCCACTCCCCGGGACAGCGGCTCTCTGGAAACACCATATATTTT.

This clonotype was observed a few times. The chain joins TRBV7-3 to TRBJ1-1; D is undetermined. The germline V gene has CDR1 SGHTA and CDR2 FQGTGA. This CDR3 has 14 residues. V was trimmed by 3 bases and J by 4 bases, leaving 12 bases between them. The chain's CDR3 is CASSFGLGSTEAFF. In nucleotides, the CDR3 is TGTGCCAGCAGCTTCGGTCTGGGGAGCACTGAAGCTTTCTTT.

This clonotype was detected a few times. The chain combines TRBV7-8 with TRBJ2-2; 8 bases match TRBD1. Germline V gene lookup returns CDR1 SGHVS and CDR2 FQNEAQ. The CDR3 contains 15 residues. Germline trimming cut 1 base from V and 5 bases from J; bases unmatched to any gene: 3. CDR3 nucleotide sequence: TGTGCCAGCAGCTTAGGGGACAGGTCGACCGGGGAGCTGTTTTTT. Amino acid sequence: CASSLGDRSTGELFF.

In this sample, this clonotype turned up a few times. The chain joins TRBV18 to TRBJ2-5, with D uncertain. The CDR3 is 15 residues long. With 3 bases removed from V and 5 bases from J, the gap between germline ends came to 16 bases. The germline gives CDR1 KGHSH, CDR2 LQKENI. The CDR3 loop reads CASSPTVSYSETQYF. CDR3 DNA: TGTGCCAGCTCACCTACCGTGAGCTACTCGGAGACCCAGTACTTC.

This clonotype has a handful of counts. The rearrangement joins TRBV19 to TRBJ1-1; the D gene is possibly TRBD1 (6 bases). The CDR3 has 13 amino acids. Per the germline V gene, CDR1 is LNHDA and CDR2 is SQIVND (reference sequence). V dropped 7 bases and J dropped 3 bases, with 12 bases sitting between them. For the CDR3, the DNA is TGTGCCAGTAAGGCAGGGGCCGACACTGAAGCTTTCTTT. Protein sequence: CASKAGADTEAFF.

V usage is TRBV15 and J usage is TRBJ2-3; D is unresolved. The CDR3 has 13 residues. The V gene's germline CDR1 is LNHNV and CDR2 YYDKDF (reference sequence). The germline V and J ends were trimmed by 3 bases and 5 bases, with 9 bases remaining between them. The DNA of the CDR3 is TGTGCCACCAGCAGTGGGAACAGAGATACGCAGTATTTT. Its translation: CATSSGNRDTQYF.

This clonotype has ten or more counts. The CDR3 loop reads CASKESTGTGPTDTQYF. The CDR3 DNA reads TGTGCCAGCAAGGAATCCACCGGGACAGGGCCCACAGATACGCAGTATTTT. The gene calls are TRBV2 and TRBJ2-3; 9 bases line up with TRBD1. Germline V lookup: CDR1 SNHLY, CDR2 FYNNEI. Trimming removed 7 bases from V and 2 bases from J; junction bases left unmatched: 13. The CDR3 consists of 17 residues.

This rearrangement joins TRBV7-9 to TRBJ2-1; D is undetermined. The germline V and J ends were trimmed by 5 bases and 9 bases, with 23 bases remaining between them. Germline assignment: CDR1 SEHNR and CDR2 FQNEAQ (reference sequence). CDR3 length: 16 amino acids. The CDR3 reads CASSPKLTQNGPEQFF. The CDR3 DNA is TGTGCCAGCAGCCCAAAGTTGACCCAAAACGGGCCTGAGCAGTTCTTC.

This clonotype was found a few times. The chain uses TRBV9 and TRBJ2-4; no firm D call. The V end was cut by 0 bases, the J end by 0 bases, with 7 bases between. Germline CDR1 SGDLS, CDR2 YYNGEE. There are 15 residues in the CDR3. The CDR3 nucleotides read TGTGCCAGCAGCGTAGAGGCGTTAGCCAAAAACATTCAGTACTTC. Protein: CASSVEALAKNIQYF.

The chain is built from TRBV25-1 and TRBJ2-3; D is possibly TRBD1 (6 bases). CDR3 size: 15 residues. Germline CDR1 reads MGHDK; CDR2 reads SYGVNS. V was trimmed by 7 bases and J by 4 bases, leaving 18 bases between them. The CDR3 region has the DNA TGTGCCAGCATGAGTTGGGCAGGGGAAGCAGATACGCAGTATTTT. Protein sequence: CASMSWAGEADTQYF. The full variable domain, its missing parts supplied by reference TRBV25-1 and TRBJ2-3, is EADIYQTPRYLVIGTGKKITLECSQTMGHDKMYWYQQDPGMELHLIHYSYGVNSTEKGDLSSESTVSRIRTEHFPLTLESARPSHTSQYLCASMSWAGEADTQYFGPGTRLTVL.